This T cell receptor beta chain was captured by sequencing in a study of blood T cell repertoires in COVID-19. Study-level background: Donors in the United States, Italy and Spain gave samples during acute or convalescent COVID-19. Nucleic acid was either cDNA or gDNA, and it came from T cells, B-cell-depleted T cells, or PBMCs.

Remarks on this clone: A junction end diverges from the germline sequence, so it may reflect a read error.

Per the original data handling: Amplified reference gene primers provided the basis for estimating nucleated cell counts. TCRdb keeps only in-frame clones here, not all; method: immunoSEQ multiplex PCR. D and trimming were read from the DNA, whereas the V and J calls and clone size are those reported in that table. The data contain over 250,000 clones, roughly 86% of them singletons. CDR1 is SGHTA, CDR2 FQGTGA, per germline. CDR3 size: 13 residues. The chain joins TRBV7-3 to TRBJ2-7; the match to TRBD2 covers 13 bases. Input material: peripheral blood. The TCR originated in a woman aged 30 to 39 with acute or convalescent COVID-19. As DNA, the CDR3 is TGTGCCAGCAGCTTAAGGGGACTAGCGGGAAAGGTTTTC. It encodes CASSLRGLAGKVF.